This TCR beta chain was identified during a study of blood T cell repertoires in COVID-19. Study-level information: COVID-19 samples, acute and convalescent, were from the United States, Italy and Spain. Nucleic acid was either cDNA or gDNA, and it came from T cells, B-cell-depleted T cells, or PBMCs.

Authors' processing steps: By means of reference gene primer amplification, nucleated cell counts were estimated. Using immunoSEQ multiplex PCR, the repertoire was profiled, and TCRdb retains in-frame clones only, with some absent. The V and J calls and clone size come from that table; D and trimming were worked out from the DNA. This table has about 50,000 clones, around 85% appearing once. The ends lost 4 bases at V and 8 bases at J; junction bases unmatched: 19. The CDR3 sequence is 18 residues long. CDR1 is LNHNV, CDR2 YYDKDF, per germline (reference sequence). The clonotype originates from a man aged 60-69 years with acute or convalescent COVID-19. Sequencing input: peripheral blood. The chain couples TRBV15 to TRBJ2-1, with 8 nucleotides matching TRBD2. CDR3 sequence: CATSTRTFGLAGRDEQFF. The CDR3 DNA is TGTGCCACCAGCACACGAACTTTCGGACTAGCTGGTAGGGATGAGCAGTTCTTC. Variable domain in full (rest from reference TRBV15 and TRBJ2-1): DAMVIQNPRYQVTQFGKPVTLSCSQTLNHNVMYWYQQKSSQAPKLLFHYYDKDFNNEADTPDNFQSRRPNTSFCFLDIRSPGLGDTAMYLCATSTRTFGLAGRDEQFFGPGTRLTVL.